These 23 T cell receptor beta chains came from one sample sequenced in a study of identical twins. TCRdb re-called the 5' RACE reads with MiXCR, one entry per CDR3 protein. The table includes around 530,000 distinct CDR3 sequences, around 15% detected once. These data also formed part of another study, on yellow fever vaccine responses in identical twins.

The source material was CD4+ T cells sorted from blood. These TCRs come from a woman under 30 in good health.

J is TRBJ2-3 and V is TRBV20-1, with a tentative D call TRBD1 (6 bases). V lost 6 bases and J 3 bases, leaving 16 bases between the germline ends. This CDR3 region has 14 residues. Germline V gene data show CDR1 as DFQATT and CDR2 as SNEGSKA (reference sequence). CDR3 region: CSAQNRVSTDTQYF. As DNA, the CDR3 is TGCAGTGCCCAAAACAGGGTTTCAACAGATACGCAGTATTTT.

J is TRBJ2-2 and V is TRBV29-1; D may be TRBD2 (5 bases). CDR3 length: 13 residues. CDR1 SQVTM and CDR2 ANQGSEA come from the germline V gene. V was shortened by 7 bases and J by 0 bases, with 9 bases between the two germline ends. CDR3 nucleotide sequence: TGCAGCGCAAATAGCGCGAACACCGGGGAGCTGTTTTTT. The encoded protein is CSANSANTGELFF.

This clonotype occurred a few times. CDR3 in amino acids: CASSLGREKGRNEQFF. CDR3 sequence (DNA): TGCGCCAGCAGCTTGGGGCGGGAGAAAGGCCGAAATGAGCAGTTCTTC. V is TRBV5-1 and J is TRBJ2-1, with 7 nucleotides matching TRBD2. Germline V gene sequence: CDR1 SGHRS, CDR2 YFSETQ. This CDR3 spans 16 amino acids. The V gene end was trimmed by 0 bases and the J gene end by 7 bases; junction bases not matched to a gene: 10. The full variable domain, in which reference TRBV5-1 and TRBJ2-1 provide the parts outside the CDR3, is KAGVTQTPRYLIKTRGQQVTLSCSPISGHRSVSWYQQTPGQGLQFLFEYFSETQRNKGNFPGRFSGRQFSNSRSEMNVSTLELGDSALYLCASSLGREKGRNEQFFGPGTRLTVL.

The table lists this clonotype with a few counts. The rearrangement uses TRBV2 and TRBJ2-3; a weak D match, TRBD1 (5 bases). V lost 6 bases, J lost 2 bases, and 15 bases lay in between. The germline V gene has CDR1 SNHLY and CDR2 FYNNEI. This CDR3 comprises 15 residues. This chain's CDR3 is CASRGLRGPTDTQYF. The DNA for the CDR3 is TGTGCCAGCAGGGGATTAAGGGGCCCCACAGATACGCAGTATTTT.

This clonotype was found a few times. V and J are TRBV6-5 and TRBJ2-6, with D possibly being TRBD1 (5 bases). V was pared by 8 bases and J by 0 bases, with 11 bases between. The CDR3 totals 15 residues. Germline lookup yields CDR1 MNHEY and CDR2 SVGAGI. Here the CDR3 reads CASVYRSSGANVLTF. In DNA form, the CDR3 reads TGTGCCAGCGTATACAGGAGCTCTGGGGCCAACGTCCTGACTTTC.

This clonotype was detected many times. This rearrangement joins TRBV12-3 or TRBV12-4 to TRBJ2-1; D may be TRBD1 (5 bases). The CDR3 is 14 residues long. Trimming removed 10 bases from V and 8 bases from J, with 21 bases in between. The CDR3 region is CATFLGVVGDEQFF. CDR3 DNA: TGTGCCACCTTCCTAGGGGTAGTCGGTGATGAGCAGTTCTTC.

This clonotype was seen a handful of times. One end of the junction does not line up with germline, which may come from a read error. The V and J genes are TRBV12-3 or TRBV12-4 and TRBJ1-4; TRBD1 matches 8 bases. The CDR3 runs to 15 residues. As DNA, the CDR3 is TGTGCCAGCAGATTAGACAGGGGCGCGACTGAAAAACTGTTTTTT. Its translation is CASRLDRGATEKLFF.

The rearrangement uses TRBV9 and TRBJ2-5; 9 bases align to TRBD2. From germline, CDR1 is SGDLS and CDR2 YYNGEE. CDR3 size: 16 residues. The J segment lost 7 bases and the V segment lost 0 bases, leaving 10 bases of the junction unmatched. CDR3 in amino acids: CASSVAATSGPSTQYF. The CDR3 DNA sequence: TGTGCCAGCAGCGTAGCAGCGACTAGCGGTCCCTCGACCCAGTACTTC.

This clonotype was recorded at least ten times. This rearrangement joins TRBV5-5 to TRBJ2-5; 9 nucleotides agree with TRBD1. This CDR3 has 14 amino acids. V dropped 5 bases and J dropped 9; count of bases not matched to a gene: 11. CDR1 is SGHKS, CDR2 YYEKEE, per germline (reference sequence). The chain's CDR3 is CASSSDRGSQAQYF. In nucleotides, the CDR3 is TGTGCCAGCAGTTCCGACAGGGGGTCCCAGGCCCAGTACTTC.

In DNA form, the CDR3 reads TGTGCCAGCCGGGCGGGACTAGCGGGTTCCTACGAGCAGTACTTC. This gives the protein CASRAGLAGSYEQYF. The V gene is TRBV6-1, the J gene TRBJ2-7, with 12 positions matching TRBD2. Trimming took 8 bases from V and 1 from J; bases not matched to a gene: 6. This CDR3 is built from 15 residues. Germline CDR1 MNHNS, CDR2 SASEGT.

This clonotype was seen a few times. CDR3: CASSKHQGQGNTGELFF. Written as DNA, the CDR3 is TGTGCCAGCAGCAAACACCAGGGACAGGGCAACACCGGGGAGCTGTTTTTT. V is TRBV13 and J is TRBJ2-2; 9 nucleotides match TRBD1. The CDR3 sequence is 17 residues long. J gave up 2 bases and V 5 bases, and 9 bases lay outside the gene matches. Germline CDR1 reads PRHDT; CDR2 reads FYEKMQ (reference sequence). The complete variable domain, with remaining parts taken from reference TRBV13 and TRBJ2-2, reads AAGVIQSPRHLIKEKRETATLKCYPIPRHDTVYWYQQGPGQDPQFLISFYEKMQSDKGSIPDRFSAQQFSDYHSELNMSSLELGDSALYFCASSKHQGQGNTGELFFGEGSRLTVL.

The CDR3 loop reads CASSSRGQGRDETQYF. CDR3 DNA: TGTGCCAGCAGTTCCAGGGGGCAGGGGAGGGATGAGACCCAGTACTTC. This chain uses TRBV28 with TRBJ2-5; a weak D match, TRBD1 (8 bases). Germline V CDR1 and CDR2: MDHEN, SYDVKM. V was shortened by 4 bases and J by 5 bases, with 20 bases between the two germline ends. There are 16 residues in the CDR3.

V usage is TRBV20-1 and J usage is TRBJ1-2; 9 bases match TRBD1. V shed 0 bases and J 8 bases; nucleotides not matched to a gene: 4. The CDR3 has 13 amino acids. The V gene's germline CDR1 is DFQATT and CDR2 SNEGSKA (reference sequence). Here the CDR3 DNA reads TGCAGTGCTAGAGAACAGGGGGCGGGGGGCTACACCTTC. This translates into CSAREQGAGGYTF.

In its sample, this clonotype was seen a few times. J is TRBJ2-2 and V is TRBV9; D is tentatively TRBD1 or TRBD2 (6 bases each). Per germline, CDR1 SGDLS and CDR2 YYNGEE. The V end lost 4 bases, the J end lost 6 bases, and 22 bases lay between the germline ends. The length of the CDR3 is 17 residues. CDR3 bases: TGTGCCAGCAGCATGACGGGGGCTTTCGGTGTCGCCGGGGAGCTGTTTTTT. Translating it yields CASSMTGAFGVAGELFF. Supplemented by reference TRBV9 and TRBJ2-2, the full variable domain reads DSGVTQTPKHLITATGQRVTLRCSPRSGDLSVYWYQQSLDQGLQFLIQYYNGEERAKGNILERFSAQQFPDLHSELNLSSLELGDSALYFCASSMTGAFGVAGELFFGEGSRLTVL.

This chain links TRBV2 with TRBJ2-7; D not certain. This CDR3 is built from 12 residues. Looked up from germline, CDR1 is SNHLY and CDR2 is FYNNEI. Between the trimmed V and J ends, which lost 8 bases and 2 bases, there was a span of 10 bases. The CDR3 coding sequence is TGTGCCAGCTCTCCGGAAACCTACGAGCAGTACTTC. Amino acid sequence: CASSPETYEQYF.

Ten or more counts support this clonotype. J is TRBJ2-5 and V is TRBV12-3 or TRBV12-4; TRBD2 is a possible D gene (6 bases). The V gene lost 3 bases and the J gene lost 4 bases, with 12 bases spanning the gap. The CDR3 has 14 amino acids. This chain's CDR3 is CASSFAGGRETQYF. In DNA, the CDR3 is TGTGCCAGCAGTTTTGCCGGGGGTCGAGAGACCCAGTACTTC.

The gene calls are TRBV7-9 and TRBJ2-7; 11 nucleotides align to TRBD2. CDR1 and CDR2 from the germline V gene are SEHNR and FQNEAQ (reference sequence). Trimming cost V 8 bases and J 0 bases; bases outside gene matches: 3. This CDR3 has 14 amino acids. The DNA for the CDR3 is TGTGCCAGCCCCGGGACTAGCGGCTCCTACGAGCAGTACTTC. It is translated as CASPGTSGSYEQYF. Variable domain in full (rest from reference TRBV7-9 and TRBJ2-7): DTGVSQNPRHKITKRGQNVTFRCDPISEHNRLYWYRQTLGQGPEFLTYFQNEAQLEKSRLLSDRFSAERPKGSFSTLEIQRTEQGDSAMYLCASPGTSGSYEQYFGPGTRLTVT.

This clonotype was seen many times. The chain links TRBV20-1 to TRBJ1-6, with 7 nucleotides matching TRBD1. Germline trimming cut 7 bases from V and 5 bases from J; bases unmatched to any gene: 2. This CDR3 region has 12 residues. Germline assignment: CDR1 DFQATT and CDR2 SNEGSKA (reference sequence). The CDR3 region is CSGQGDNSPLHF. CDR3 in DNA: TGCAGTGGACAGGGCGATAATTCACCCCTCCACTTT.

The rearrangement uses TRBV20-1 and TRBJ2-7, with D uncertain. CDR3 length equals 11 residues. Germline V lookup: CDR1 DFQATT, CDR2 SNEGSKA (reference sequence). Trimming pared 1 base from V and 5 bases from J, leaving 6 bases between. CDR3 DNA: TGCAGTGCTAGAGTGGGGAACGAGCAGTACGTC. Translating it yields CSARVGNEQYV.

The chain combines TRBV2 with TRBJ2-3; D could derive from TRBD1 or TRBD2 (5 bases each). CDR3 length equals 14 residues. The V gene lost 2 bases and the J gene lost 6 bases, with 12 bases spanning the gap. Germline V gene lookup returns CDR1 SNHLY and CDR2 FYNNEI. CDR3 coding DNA: TGTGCCAGCAGTGAACTTGTGGGGGTCGATACGCAGTATTTT. Protein: CASSELVGVDTQYF.

This clonotype was counted many times. This chain uses TRBV10-2 with TRBJ1-6; a weak D match, TRBD1 (5 bases). V gave up 2 bases and J gave up 5 bases, with 10 bases separating them. Germline V gives CDR1 WSHSY, CDR2 SAAADI. The CDR3 is 15 amino acids. The CDR3 region is CASSELGADNSPLHF. CDR3 coding DNA: TGCGCCAGCAGTGAGCTAGGGGCGGATAATTCACCCCTCCACTTT.

This clonotype was picked up a small number of times. The chain links TRBV12-3 or TRBV12-4 to TRBJ2-2; 9 bases fit TRBD1. CDR3 size: 16 residues. V trimming: 6 bases; J trimming: 8 bases; junction bases outside the gene matches: 13. CDR3 coding DNA: TGTGCCAGCAGCTATGAGGACAGGGGTCAATTTGGGGAGCTGTTTTTT. It encodes CASSYEDRGQFGELFF.

This clonotype was observed a few times. The chain employs TRBV3-1 and TRBJ1-4; no firm D call. This CDR3 comprises 13 residues. V lost 1 base and J lost 1, with 1 base in between. The germline gives CDR1 LGHDT, CDR2 YNNKEL (reference sequence). The CDR3, as DNA: TGTGCCAGCAGCCAAGTAACTAATGAAAAACTGTTTTTT. Encoded protein: CASSQVTNEKLFF.